This TCR beta chain emerged from a study of T-cell reconstitution after alpha-beta-depleted transplantation in children. During its preparation, the TCRbeta library received unique molecular identifiers. TCRdb analysed the PCR reads with MiXCR anew, one entry per CDR3 protein. This table has about 690,000 distinct CDR3 sequences, approximately 16% appearing once. This CDR3 contains 14 residues. Germline assignment: CDR1 SGHRS and CDR2 YFSETQ. V lost 6 bases and J lost 2, with 13 bases in between. The V gene is TRBV5-1, the J gene TRBJ2-3; D is possibly TRBD1 (5 bases). This TCR was sampled from a human donor who donated a stem cell graft to a child with acute myeloid leukemia. The starting material was PBMCs from the stem cell graft donor, obtained from the stem cell graft. DNA for the CDR3: TGCGCCAGCAAGTTTGGCAGGGCCACAGATACGCAGTATTTT. This codes for CASKFGRATDTQYF. The full variable domain, its missing parts supplied by reference TRBV5-1 and TRBJ2-3, is KAGVTQTPRYLIKTRGQQVTLSCSPISGHRSVSWYQQTPGQGLQFLFEYFSETQRNKGNFPGRFSGRQFSNSRSEMNVSTLELGDSALYLCASKFGRATDTQYFGPGTRLTVL.